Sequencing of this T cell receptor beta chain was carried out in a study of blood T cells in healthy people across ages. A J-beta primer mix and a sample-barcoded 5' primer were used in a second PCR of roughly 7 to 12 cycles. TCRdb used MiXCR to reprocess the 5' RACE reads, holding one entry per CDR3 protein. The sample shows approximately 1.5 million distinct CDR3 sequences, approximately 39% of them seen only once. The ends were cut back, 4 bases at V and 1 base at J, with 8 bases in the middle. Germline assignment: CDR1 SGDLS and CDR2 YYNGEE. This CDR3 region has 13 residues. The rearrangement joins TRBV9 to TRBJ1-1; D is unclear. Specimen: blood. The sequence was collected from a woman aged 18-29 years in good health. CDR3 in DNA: TGTGCCAGCAGCAAGACGGGGAACACTGAAGCTTTCTTT. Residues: CASSKTGNTEAFF.